This T cell receptor beta chain was sequenced in a study of regulatory T cells in long-lasting Graves disease. Library construction for TCR beta used iRepertoire HTBI primers and Arm-PCR of CDR3 regions. TCRdb called the multiplex PCR reads again in MiXCR, with one record for every CDR3 protein. The data show 300,000 to 400,000 distinct CDR3 sequences, with about 16% seen just once and approximately 21% held by the top ten. V was pared by 3 bases and J by 6 bases, with 10 bases between. This CDR3 comprises 13 residues. CDR1 is MNHEY, CDR2 SMNVEV, per germline (reference sequence). As for time point: newly diagnosed GD, antithyroid drugs for less than 3 months. PBMC RNA was the source of the TCR library. Findings and caveats of the study: Favored usage of TRBV28, TRBJ1-2 and TRBJ2-5 was recorded in persistent disease.

This clonotype was seen at least ten times. The antigen is unknown. The rearrangement joins TRBV27 to TRBJ2-3; D unresolved. The clonotype comes from a female donor with Graves disease. Sequenced material: peripheral blood mononuclear cells (PBMCs), taken at new diagnosis, from a patient treated with antithyroid drugs. The CDR3 here is CASSLIGGDTQYF. For the CDR3, the DNA is TGTGCCAGCAGTTTGATAGGCGGCGATACGCAGTATTTT.